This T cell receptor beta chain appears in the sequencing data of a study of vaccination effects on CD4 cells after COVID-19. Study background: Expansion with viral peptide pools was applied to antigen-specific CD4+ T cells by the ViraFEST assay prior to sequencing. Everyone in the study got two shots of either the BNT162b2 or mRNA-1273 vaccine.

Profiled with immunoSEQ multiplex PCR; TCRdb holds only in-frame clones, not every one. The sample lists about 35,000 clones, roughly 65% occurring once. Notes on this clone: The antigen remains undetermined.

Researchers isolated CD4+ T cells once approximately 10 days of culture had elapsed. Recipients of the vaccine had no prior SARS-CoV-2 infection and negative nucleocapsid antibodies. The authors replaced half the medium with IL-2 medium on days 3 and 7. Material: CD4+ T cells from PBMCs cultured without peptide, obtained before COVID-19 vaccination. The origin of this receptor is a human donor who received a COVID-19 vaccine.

The CDR3 reads CASSASTASNYGYTF. DNA of the CDR3: TGCGCCAGCAGTGCCTCGACAGCCTCTAACTATGGCTACACCTTC. The chain carries TRBV10-2 and TRBJ1-2; TRBD1 is a possible D gene (5 bases). The CDR3 extends over 15 amino acids. Trimming removed 4 bases from V and 0 bases from J, with 12 bases in between. Per germline, CDR1 WSHSY and CDR2 SAAADI.